This T cell receptor beta chain derives from a study of shared clonotypes between healthy human individuals. General study findings and limits: Among non-shared clonotypes, generation probabilities were lower than among those shared by all four donors.

With regard to this clone: As yet, its antigen is unknown.

Naive CD8 cells, CD45RO-negative and positively selected for CCR7, excluded terminally differentiated effector memory CD45RA+ cells. The input for sorted-subset replicate PCRs was about 210 ng DNA, about 30,000 T cell genomes. Only in-frame clones appear in the TCRdb table, and some are missing; sequencing was by immunoSEQ multiplex PCR. The sample lists approximately 2,200,000 clones, under 95% seen once, with more than 1.5% in the top ten. The germline gives CDR1 MNHNY, CDR2 SVGAGI (reference sequence). With V trimmed by 5 bases and J by 5 bases, 10 bases remained unmatched. This CDR3 comprises 16 residues.

This chain links TRBV6-6 with TRBJ2-5; 11 bases match TRBD2. The source is a man aged 18-30 years in good health. Some clones in this sample may be carry-over from other donors' samples. Sequencing was carried out using naive CD8+ T cells from PBMCs. The CDR3 DNA is TGTGCCAGCAGTCCCACGACTAGCGGGGACTCGGAGACCCAGTACTTC. This sequence encodes CASSPTTSGDSETQYF.